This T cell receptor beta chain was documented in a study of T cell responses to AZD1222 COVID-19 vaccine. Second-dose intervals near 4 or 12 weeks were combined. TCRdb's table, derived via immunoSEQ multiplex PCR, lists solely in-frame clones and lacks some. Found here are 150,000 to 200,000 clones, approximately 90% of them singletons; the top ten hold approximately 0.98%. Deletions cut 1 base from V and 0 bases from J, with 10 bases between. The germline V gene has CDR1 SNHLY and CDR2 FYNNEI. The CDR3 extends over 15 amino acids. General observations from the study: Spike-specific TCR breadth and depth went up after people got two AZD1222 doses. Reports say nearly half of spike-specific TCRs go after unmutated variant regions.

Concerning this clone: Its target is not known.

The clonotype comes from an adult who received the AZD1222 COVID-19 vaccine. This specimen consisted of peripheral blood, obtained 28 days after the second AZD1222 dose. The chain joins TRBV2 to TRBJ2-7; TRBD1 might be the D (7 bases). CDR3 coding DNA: TGTGCCAGCAGTGAAGGCGGGGACAGCTCCTACGAGCAGTACTTC. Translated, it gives CASSEGGDSSYEQYF.